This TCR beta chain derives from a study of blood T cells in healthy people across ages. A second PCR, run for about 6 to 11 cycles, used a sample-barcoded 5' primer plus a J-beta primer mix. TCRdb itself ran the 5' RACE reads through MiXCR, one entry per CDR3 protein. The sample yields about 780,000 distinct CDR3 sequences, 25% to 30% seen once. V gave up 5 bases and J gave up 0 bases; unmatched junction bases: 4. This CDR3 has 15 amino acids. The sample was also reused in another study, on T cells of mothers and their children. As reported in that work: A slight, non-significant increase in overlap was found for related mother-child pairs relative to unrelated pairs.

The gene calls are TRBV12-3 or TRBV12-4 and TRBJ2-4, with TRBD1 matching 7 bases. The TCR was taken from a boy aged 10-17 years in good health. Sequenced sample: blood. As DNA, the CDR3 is TGTGCCAGCAGTAGGACAGGTATAGCCAAAAACATTCAGTACTTC. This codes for CASSRTGIAKNIQYF.